This T cell receptor beta chain was retrieved from a study of T cells after yellow fever vaccination. Whole-study findings and limits: Abundant clonotypes from the bulk population could get into FACS-sorted repertoires as contaminants. The CD4 compartment and the CD8 compartment contained a small share of clonotypes in common. Post-booster reappearance was seen for most primary-vaccination clones (around 96% CD4, 75% to 90% CD8).

At least ten counts were recorded for this clonotype. Its antigen is as yet unknown. Template switching by 5'RACE produced TCR cDNA, adding a universal primer site and UMIs. TCRdb passed the 5' RACE reads through MiXCR, listing each CDR3 protein once. The table lists about 140,000 distinct CDR3 sequences, roughly 8% of them singletons. The TCR sequence derives from a young man who received the YFV17D yellow fever vaccine. Specimen: CD4+ T cells sorted from PBMCs, collected 5 days after the yellow fever booster vaccination.

Here the CDR3 DNA reads TGTGCCAGCAGTTACCGTATTGGGACGGTGAGCTCCTACGAGCAGTACTTC. Translated: CASSYRIGTVSSYEQYF. The chain is built from TRBV6-5 and TRBJ2-7; D is perhaps TRBD1 or TRBD2 (5 bases each). This CDR3 is built from 17 residues. Trimming removed 2 bases at V and 0 bases at J, with 17 bases between. Germline lookup yields CDR1 MNHEY and CDR2 SVGAGI.